A single sample is the source of the 29 T cell receptor beta chains below, sequenced in a study of blood T cell repertoires in COVID-19. The repertoire was sequenced with immunoSEQ multiplex PCR; TCRdb's copy has only in-frame clones and lacks some. The top ten clones hold 4.5% to 5.5% of a sample with 320,000 or so clones, around 86% of them seen once. Source material: PBMCs or T cells enriched from blood (not recorded which). These receptors were obtained from a man aged 60 to 75 who had recovered from COVID-19.

This clone was found once. This rearrangement joins TRBV7-9 to TRBJ1-4; 8 nucleotides line up with TRBD1. V lost 5 bases to trimming and J lost 5 bases; unmatched junction nucleotides: 7. Per the germline V gene, CDR1 is SEHNR and CDR2 is FQNEAQ (reference sequence). The CDR3 is 15 residues long. CDR3 region: CASSAQGGSNEKLFF. CDR3 nucleotide sequence: TGTGCCAGCAGCGCACAGGGGGGCTCCAATGAAAAACTGTTTTTT.

The gene calls are TRBV6-2 or TRBV6-3 and TRBJ2-5; 10 nucleotides match TRBD1. Trimming cost V 2 bases and J 5 bases; bases outside gene matches: 5. The CDR3 is 15 residues long. Per germline, CDR1 MNHEY and CDR2 SVGEGT. CDR3 sequence (DNA): TGTGCCAGCAGTTACCCGGGACAGGGGACGGAGACCCAGTACTTC. Protein product: CASSYPGQGTETQYF.

The chain has TRBV7-2 and TRBJ2-7, with TRBD1 as a possible D gene (6 bases). The CDR3 has 14 amino acids. The ends were cut back, 5 bases at V and 3 bases at J, with 14 bases in the middle. Germline V gene lookup returns CDR1 SGHTA and CDR2 FQGNSA. The CDR3 region has the DNA TGTGCCAGCAGCCTAGGGACATCTATCTACGAGCAGTACTTC. Protein sequence: CASSLGTSIYEQYF.

The chain combines TRBV28 with TRBJ1-5; D is unclear. V lost 3 bases and J lost 7, with 7 bases in between. Germline loops: CDR1 MDHEN, CDR2 SYDVKM. The length of the CDR3 is 12 residues. Here the CDR3 DNA reads TGTGCCAGCAGTTTTGTCGTGCAGCCCCAGCATTTT. Translating gives CASSFVVQPQHF.

The V call is TRBV3-1 (or the pseudogene TRBV3-2), the J call TRBJ1-4; D call uncertain. CDR1 is LGHDT, CDR2 YNNKEL, per germline (reference sequence). The ends were cut back, 0 bases at V and 8 bases at J, with 7 bases in the middle. The CDR3 covers 13 residues. The CDR3 DNA follows: TGTGCCAGCAGCCAAGATCGGAGGGAAAAACTGTTTTTT. Encoded protein: CASSQDRREKLFF.

The V gene is TRBV18, the J gene TRBJ2-1, with TRBD2 matching over 7 bases. The length of the CDR3 is 15 residues. Germline CDR1 is KGHSH and CDR2 is LQKENI. V dropped 1 base and J dropped 0; count of bases not matched to a gene: 0. CDR3 bases: TGTGCCAGCTCACCACGCGGGAGCTCCTACAATGAGCAGTTCTTC. Translated: CASSPRGSSYNEQFF.

V usage is TRBV7-2 and J usage is TRBJ1-4; a weak D match, TRBD1 (6 bases). The CDR3 covers 15 residues. The germline gives CDR1 SGHTA, CDR2 FQGNSA. V gave up 1 base and J gave up 7 bases, with 13 bases separating them. Written as DNA, the CDR3 is TGTGCCAGCAGCTTAGGTGGACAGCCCGTTGAAAAACTGTTTTTT. Its protein is CASSLGGQPVEKLFF.

CDR3 nucleotide sequence: TGTGCCACCAGTGAATCCGGGACAGAAGGCGGCTACACCTTC. This encodes CATSESGTEGGYTF. The chain has TRBV24-1 and TRBJ1-2; 7 bases agree with TRBD1. V dropped 4 bases and J dropped 8; count of bases not matched to a gene: 9. This CDR3 comprises 14 residues. CDR1 and CDR2 (germline): KGHDR, SFDVKD.

The genes are TRBV5-1 and TRBJ2-7, with 9 positions matching TRBD2. Trimming removed 4 bases from V and 0 bases from J; junction bases left unmatched: 5. This CDR3 spans 15 amino acids. CDR1 and CDR2 (germline): SGHRS, YFSETQ. The CDR3 loop is CASSEAGGRSYEQYF. In DNA, the CDR3 is TGCGCCAGCAGCGAAGCGGGAGGCCGCTCCTACGAGCAGTACTTC.

V and J are TRBV6-2 or TRBV6-3 and TRBJ2-7; tentative D call: TRBD2 (5 bases). The germline V gene encodes CDR1 MNHEY and CDR2 SVGEGT. The length of the CDR3 is 15 residues. Between the trimmed V and J ends, which lost 0 bases and 2 bases, there was a span of 11 bases. The CDR3 protein is CASSYSLGITYEQYF. For the CDR3, the DNA is TGTGCCAGCAGTTACTCACTCGGGATTACCTACGAGCAGTACTTC.

This chain uses TRBV11-2 with TRBJ1-6, with a tentative D call TRBD1 (5 bases). The CDR3 has 16 residues. Germline V lookup: CDR1 SGHAT, CDR2 FQNNGV. V shed 2 bases and J shed 0 bases, with 8 bases lying between them. DNA for the CDR3: TGTGCCAGCAGCTTATACAGGAGCTCCTATAATTCACCCCTCCACTTT. Translated: CASSLYRSSYNSPLHF.

With regard to this clone: The same CDR3 also results from other DNA sequences found in this sample. The CDR3 nucleotides read TGCGCCAGCAGCTTAGAGTCCTACGAGCAGTACTTC. Residues: CASSLESYEQYF. This chain uses TRBV5-1 with TRBJ2-7; D not certain. Deletions cut 2 bases from V and 1 base from J, with 4 bases between. Germline V CDR1 and CDR2: SGHRS, YFSETQ. The CDR3 totals 12 residues.

The V gene is TRBV6-5, the J gene TRBJ2-2; TRBD1 is a possible D gene (6 bases). The CDR3 is made up of 13 amino acids. Per the germline V gene, CDR1 is MNHEY and CDR2 is SVGAGI. Trimming removed 6 bases from V and 6 bases from J, with 11 bases in between. The CDR3, as DNA: TGTGCCAGCAGCCGGGACATGGCCGGGGAGCTGTTTTTT. Translating gives CASSRDMAGELFF.

V is TRBV9 and J is TRBJ2-1; 7 positions match TRBD1. The CDR3 contains 13 residues. V was clipped by 1 base and J by 7 bases; unmatched bases: 2. Germline V gene data show CDR1 as SGDLS and CDR2 as YYNGEE. CDR3 sequence reads: CASSVTGVNEQFF. The DNA of the CDR3 is TGTGCCAGCAGCGTAACAGGGGTAAATGAGCAGTTCTTC.

V usage is TRBV18 and J usage is TRBJ1-2; D is undetermined. This CDR3 is 12 amino acids long. V was pared by 2 bases and J by 8 bases, with 9 bases between. The germline V gene has CDR1 KGHSH and CDR2 LQKENI. This CDR3 reads CASSPVVEGYTF. The CDR3, as DNA: TGTGCCAGCTCACCAGTGGTAGAGGGCTACACCTTC.

The chain links TRBV7-2 to TRBJ1-2, with D hard to call. The CDR3 loop spans 12 amino acids. The ends were cut back, 7 bases at V and 4 bases at J, with 10 bases in the middle. Germline-derived CDR1 and CDR2 are SGHTA and FQGNSA. CDR3 nucleotide sequence: TGTGCCAGCACCCCGGGATTCTATGGCTACACCTTC. It translates to CASTPGFYGYTF.

The chain uses TRBV27 and TRBJ2-2; 7 bases agree with TRBD2. The CDR3 contains 15 residues. V gave up 6 bases and J gave up 4 bases; unmatched junction bases: 8. CDR1 and CDR2 from the germline V gene are MNHEY and SMNVEV (reference sequence). As DNA, the CDR3 is TGTGCCAGCAGCCAGGGACTACCCGTCACCGGGGAGCTGTTTTTT. It translates to CASSQGLPVTGELFF.

The chain links TRBV28 to TRBJ2-7; possibly TRBD1 for D (6 bases). Deletions cut 5 bases from V and 2 bases from J, with 22 bases between. The CDR3 sequence is 17 residues long. CDR1 is MDHEN, CDR2 SYDVKM, per germline. For the CDR3, the DNA is TGTGCCAGCAGTCCCATCTGGACAGATAGACAACCCTACGAGCAGTACTTC. Translation gives CASSPIWTDRQPYEQYF.

This clone was seen a handful of times. The chain uses TRBV6-5 and TRBJ1-2, with 7 bases identical to TRBD1. Germline loops: CDR1 MNHEY, CDR2 SVGAGI. The ends lost 6 bases at V and 2 bases at J; junction bases unmatched: 3. This CDR3 spans 13 amino acids. The CDR3 sequence is CASRLQGNYGYTF. In DNA, the CDR3 is TGTGCCAGCAGACTACAGGGGAACTATGGCTACACCTTC.

V and J are TRBV18 and TRBJ1-6, with TRBD1 matching 9 bases. The CDR3 extends over 18 amino acids. Germline V CDR1 and CDR2: KGHSH, LQKENI. V shed 3 bases, J shed 4 bases, and the junction held 10 bases outside the gene matches. CDR3: CASSPSPGTGLYNSPLHF. CDR3 DNA: TGTGCCAGCTCACCGTCGCCGGGGACAGGGTTATATAATTCACCCCTCCACTTT.

The chain employs TRBV18 and TRBJ2-5; tentatively, D is TRBD2 (5 bases). From germline, CDR1 is KGHSH and CDR2 LQKENI. This CDR3 spans 15 amino acids. V was trimmed by 2 bases and J by 5 bases, leaving 15 bases between them. CDR3 sequence reads: CASSPSGVRGETQYF. The DNA for the CDR3 is TGTGCCAGCTCACCAAGTGGGGTGAGAGGGGAGACCCAGTACTTC. Supplemented by reference TRBV18 and TRBJ2-5, the full variable domain reads NAGVMQNPRHLVRRRGQEARLRCSPMKGHSHVYWYRQLPEEGLKFMVYLQKENIIDESGMPKERFSAEFPKEGPSILRIQQVVRGDSAAYFCASSPSGVRGETQYFGPGTRLLVL.

The rearrangement links TRBV15 to TRBJ2-1; TRBD2 aligns across 9 bases. Germline CDR1 and CDR2: LNHNV and YYDKDF (reference sequence). After removal of 7 bases from V and 3 bases from J, the junction contained 10 bases not matched to a gene. CDR3 size: 16 residues. CDR3 in DNA: TGTGCCACCACCTCTCATAGCGGGAGAGTCTACAATGAGCAGTTCTTC. Protein: CATTSHSGRVYNEQFF.

The J gene is TRBJ2-5, the V gene TRBV5-6; TRBD1 aligns across 7 bases. The germline gives CDR1 SGHDT, CDR2 YYEEEE. This CDR3 is built from 14 residues. Trimming took 1 base from V and 5 from J; bases not matched to a gene: 5. The CDR3 is CASSLTTRGETQYF. DNA for the CDR3: TGTGCCAGCAGCTTGACTACCAGGGGGGAGACCCAGTACTTC.

This rearrangement joins TRBV6-5 to TRBJ2-2; D may be TRBD2 (6 bases). Trimming removed 3 bases at V and 7 bases at J, with 18 bases between. Germline-derived CDR1 and CDR2 are MNHEY and SVGAGI. CDR3 length: 16 amino acids. The CDR3 reads CASSYLGEVVVGELFF. The CDR3 region has the DNA TGTGCCAGCAGTTATTTGGGGGAGGTAGTGGTCGGGGAGCTGTTTTTT.

The CDR3 sequence is CASSHLEASGRVTGELFF. The DNA of the CDR3 is TGTGCCAGCAGCCACCTGGAGGCTAGCGGGAGGGTCACCGGGGAGCTGTTTTTT. The chain links TRBV7-2 to TRBJ2-2; TRBD2 matches 12 bases. The trim removed 5 bases at V and 4 bases at J, leaving 11 bases unmatched. The CDR3 is 18 amino acids. Per germline, CDR1 SGHTA and CDR2 FQGNSA.

The chain has TRBV5-4 and TRBJ1-6; D ambiguous. The germline V and J ends were trimmed by 2 bases and 7 bases, with 10 bases remaining between them. From germline, CDR1 is SGHNT and CDR2 YYREEE (reference sequence). The CDR3 length is 14 residues. In DNA, the CDR3 is TGTGCCAGCAGCTTACAGCGGTGGAATTCACCCCTCCACTTT. It yields the protein CASSLQRWNSPLHF.

The chain carries TRBV3-1 (or the pseudogene TRBV3-2) and TRBJ1-1; 9 positions agree with TRBD1. The CDR3 is 15 residues long. The V gene end was trimmed by 5 bases and the J gene end by 5 bases; junction bases not matched to a gene: 9. Germline-derived CDR1 and CDR2 are LGHDT and YNNKEL (reference sequence). CDR3 sequence: CASSWIPGQGTEAFF. The DNA of the CDR3 is TGTGCCAGCAGCTGGATACCGGGACAGGGAACTGAAGCTTTCTTT.

This chain uses TRBV7-6 with TRBJ2-7; 7 bases align to TRBD2. The CDR3 runs 17 residues. Germline values: CDR1 SGHVS, CDR2 FNYEAQ. After removal of 3 bases from V and 5 bases from J, the junction contained 16 bases not matched to a gene. The CDR3 here is CASSLQGWGGSHHEQYF. CDR3 DNA sequence: TGTGCCAGCAGCTTGCAGGGATGGGGCGGGAGTCACCACGAGCAGTACTTC.

A word on this clone: Within the sample, other DNA sequences also encode this same CDR3. J is TRBJ1-3 and V is TRBV7-2, with D uncertain. The germline V and J ends were trimmed by 1 base and 0 bases, with 7 bases remaining between them. The germline V gene has CDR1 SGHTA and CDR2 FQGNSA. CDR3 length equals 15 residues. This CDR3 is CASSLVAVSGNTIYF. DNA of the CDR3: TGTGCCAGCAGCTTAGTGGCAGTCTCTGGAAACACCATATATTTT.